This record covers a single T cell receptor beta chain. Sequencing used immunoSEQ multiplex PCR; TCRdb keeps in-frame clones, though not all of them. Of 750,000 to 1,000,000 clones listed, 80% to 95% were seen once; the top ten hold about 24%. CD45RO negativity and positive selection for CCR7 defined naive CD8 cells, a population that excluded terminally differentiated effector memory CD45RA+ cells. This entry comes from a study of shared clonotypes between healthy human individuals. This CDR3 region has 16 residues. Germline V CDR1 and CDR2: SGHRS, YFSETQ. Deletions cut 3 bases from V and 1 base from J, with 16 bases between.

V is TRBV5-1 and J is TRBJ2-5; D not certain. The receptor was derived from a young man in good health. Sequences were obtained from naive CD8+ T cells sorted from blood. The CDR3: CASSSPWSEFQETQYF. The CDR3 DNA sequence: TGCGCCAGCAGCTCCCCGTGGTCCGAATTCCAAGAGACCCAGTACTTC.